The 18 T cell receptor beta chains below were found in one sample sequenced in a study of regulatory T cells in long-lasting Graves disease. Time point of the sample: newly diagnosed GD, antithyroid drugs for less than 3 months. With RNA extracted from PBMCs as input, the TCR library was made. Arm-PCR of CDR3 regions and iRepertoire HTBI primers were used to build TCR beta libraries. Each CDR3 protein gets one entry after TCRdb re-called the multiplex PCR reads with MiXCR. The table has 390,000 or so distinct CDR3 sequences, 10% to 15% seen once. This sample also belongs to another study, concerning T cells in Graves' hyperthyroidism and ophthalmopathy.

The specimen was peripheral blood mononuclear cells (PBMCs), collected at new diagnosis, from a patient treated with antithyroid drugs. These receptors all stem from a woman between 18 and 30 years old with Graves disease.

This clonotype has ten or more counts. This chain links TRBV3-1 with TRBJ2-1; TRBD1 is a possible D gene (6 bases). The ends were cut back, 4 bases at V and 3 bases at J, with 16 bases in the middle. Germline V CDR1 and CDR2: LGHDT, YNNKEL (reference sequence). The CDR3 runs to 16 residues. The CDR3 protein is CASSPVVGADYNEQFF. For the CDR3, the DNA is TGTGCCAGCAGCCCAGTGGTGGGGGCCGACTACAATGAGCAGTTCTTC.

This clonotype was observed a handful of times. V gene TRBV30 combines with J gene TRBJ2-5; the D gene is possibly TRBD2 (6 bases). The CDR3 is made up of 17 amino acids. Trimming took off 2 bases at V and 2 bases at J, with 21 bases between the two ends. The germline CDR1 and CDR2 sequences are GTSNPN and SVGIG (reference sequence). The CDR3 region is CAWSLGGTDSLQETQYF. The CDR3 DNA sequence: TGTGCCTGGAGTTTGGGGGGAACCGACAGCTTACAAGAGACCCAGTACTTC.

For this clonotype: Given a much more abundant clone one base away, this may be a read error. For the CDR3, the DNA is TGTGCCAGCAGTTTTGTGACGGGGTGGGGTGAGCGGTTCTTC. It encodes CASSFVTGWGERFF. The J gene is TRBJ2-1, the V gene TRBV12-3 or TRBV12-4, with D tentatively TRBD2 (5 bases). The CDR3 runs 14 residues.

Of note for this clonotype: The missing conserved phenylalanine or tryptophan at the end of this CDR3 makes a read error likely. CDR3: CASSQATYTGELFL. The CDR3 bases are TGTGCCAGCAGCCAAGCAACTTACACCGGGGAGCTGTTTCTT. The chain uses TRBV14 and TRBJ2-2; no firm D call. V lost 1 base to trimming and J lost 3 bases, with 6 bases between them. The CDR3 contains 14 residues. The germline gives CDR1 SGHDN, CDR2 FVKESK.

In its sample, this clonotype was seen many times. V is TRBV11-3 and J is TRBJ2-1; D could derive from TRBD1 or TRBD2 (5 bases each). Trimming left V 2 bases short and J 8 bases short, with 19 bases between. This CDR3 comprises 16 residues. The germline CDR1 and CDR2 sequences are SGHNT and YENEEA. In DNA form, the CDR3 reads TGTGCCAGCAGCTTACGGAGGACCGGGGCACGTGATGAGCAGTTCTTC. It codes for CASSLRRTGARDEQFF.

In its sample, this clonotype was seen many times. The chain employs TRBV29-1 and TRBJ2-5, with D possibly being TRBD1 or TRBD2 (5 bases each). This CDR3 comprises 14 residues. Germline V gene sequence: CDR1 SQVTM, CDR2 ANQGSEA. With 4 bases removed from V and 5 bases from J, the gap between germline ends came to 17 bases. In DNA form, the CDR3 reads TGCAGCGTTGTAGCTGGGGGACGCACGGAGACCCAGTACTTC. Translation: CSVVAGGRTETQYF.

The table lists this clonotype with many counts. This chain uses TRBV6-1 with TRBJ2-7; D is unresolved. V was shortened by 11 bases and J by 0 bases, with 17 bases between the two germline ends. The length of the CDR3 is 14 residues. Germline CDR1 is MNHNS and CDR2 is SASEGT. The CDR3 region has the DNA TGTGCCGCCGTACGCGCGGTCGGCTCCTACGAGCAGTACGTC. It yields the protein CAAVRAVGSYEQYV.

This clonotype was seen at least ten times. V is TRBV6-5 and J is TRBJ2-2, with D unclear. Per germline, CDR1 MNHEY and CDR2 SVGAGI. This CDR3 spans 16 amino acids. V shed 4 bases and J shed 0 bases, with 12 bases lying between them. The CDR3 region is CASSCIQPANTGELFF. The DNA of the CDR3 is TGTGCCAGCAGTTGTATACAGCCAGCGAACACCGGGGAGCTGTTTTTT.

This clonotype was detected only a few times. CDR3 nucleotide sequence: TGCAGCGTTGAAGAACAATACAATGAGCAGTTCTTC. Encoded protein: CSVEEQYNEQFF. V usage is TRBV29-1 and J usage is TRBJ2-1, with no clear D. The CDR3 consists of 12 residues. Trimming took 0 bases from V and 4 from J, leaving 4 bases between them. The germline V gene encodes CDR1 SQVTM and CDR2 ANQGSEA.

This clonotype was seen a handful of times. The V and J genes are TRBV6-1 and TRBJ1-2, with a weak D call TRBD1 (6 bases). The CDR3 contains 16 residues. Germline-derived CDR1 and CDR2 are MNHNS and SASEGT. V was pared by 7 bases and J by 8 bases, with 26 bases between. The CDR3 is CASTLGGQRGRYGYTF. In DNA, the CDR3 is TGTGCCAGCACCCTAGGTGGACAAAGGGGGAGATACGGCTACACCTTC.

In its sample, this clonotype was seen many times. The gene calls are TRBV11-2 and TRBJ1-3; TRBD1 matches at 8 bases. V was pared by 7 bases and J by 0 bases, with 17 bases of the junction left unmatched. The CDR3 consists of 19 residues. Germline V gene sequence: CDR1 SGHAT, CDR2 FQNNGV. CDR3 nucleotide sequence: TGTGCCAGCAAGGGGACAGGACAAATTAAAGGACCCTCTGGAAACACCATATATTTT. Its translation is CASKGTGQIKGPSGNTIYF.

In the case of this clonotype: A much larger clone differs from this one at a single base, so this may be a read error. The rearrangement uses TRBV7-6 and TRBJ2-3; 11 nucleotides match TRBD1. The V gene's germline CDR1 is SGHVS and CDR2 FNYEAQ. The CDR3 sequence is 16 residues long. Unmatched junction bases numbered 13, after V lost 4 bases and J lost 10 bases. CDR3 amino acids: CASSSRSGQGADAQYF. CDR3 nucleotide sequence: TGTGCCAGCAGCTCTCGCTCCGGACAGGGGGCGGATGCGCAGTATTTT.

The J gene is TRBJ2-7, the V gene TRBV5-4; D could derive from TRBD1 or TRBD2 (5 bases each). Looked up from germline, CDR1 is SGHNT and CDR2 is YYREEE (reference sequence). The V and J ends lost 4 bases and 0 bases respectively, with 17 bases between them. The CDR3 loop spans 16 amino acids. CDR3 amino acids: CASSPGTVGSSYEQYF. The CDR3 DNA reads TGTGCCAGCAGCCCCGGGACGGTGGGTAGCTCCTACGAGCAGTACTTC.

This clonotype was picked up many times. This chain joins TRBV14 and TRBJ1-1; D uncertain. Trimming shortened V by 3 bases and J by 0 bases, and 5 bases separated the two germline ends. CDR3 length equals 13 residues. Germline V gene data show CDR1 as SGHDN and CDR2 as FVKESK. The CDR3 sequence is CASSHLMNTEAFF. The CDR3 DNA reads TGTGCCAGCAGCCACCTGATGAACACTGAAGCTTTCTTT. Combining the CDR3 with reference TRBV14 and TRBJ1-1 gives the whole variable domain EAGVTQFPSHSVIEKGQTVTLRCDPISGHDNLYWYRRVMGKEIKFLLHFVKESKQDESGMPNNRFLAERTGGTYSTLKVQPAELEDSGVYFCASSHLMNTEAFFGQGTRLTVV.

Note on this clonotype: Given a much more abundant clone one base away, this may be a read error. The rearrangement joins TRBV24-1 to TRBJ2-2, with 7 bases matching TRBD1. The germline gives CDR1 KGHDR, CDR2 SFDVKD. The CDR3 spans 17 residues. Here the CDR3 DNA reads TGTGCCACCAGTGATGCTCCAGGGGGTTTGAACACCTGGGAGCTGTTTTTT. It yields the protein CATSDAPGGLNTWELFF.

The chain recombines TRBV15 with TRBJ2-7; D is perhaps TRBD1 or TRBD2 (5 bases each). The CDR3 extends over 16 amino acids. Trimming removed 3 bases from V and 4 bases from J, with 19 bases in between. CDR1 is LNHNV, CDR2 YYDKDF, per germline (reference sequence). Written as DNA, the CDR3 is TGTGCCACCAGCAGTGGGGGACGTTCCGAGAGTTACGAGCAGTACGTC. Protein sequence: CATSSGGRSESYEQYV.

This clonotype was seen at least ten times. The chain links TRBV28 to TRBJ1-5; TRBD1 matches 7 bases. The CDR3 sequence is 15 residues long. Germline CDR1 MDHEN, CDR2 SYDVKM. The ends lost 10 bases at V and 0 bases at J; junction bases unmatched: 9. The chain's CDR3 is CATQSGQHSNQPQHF. As DNA, the CDR3 is TGTGCCACCCAGTCGGGACAGCATAGCAATCAGCCCCAGCATTTT.

This clonotype was counted ten times or more. J is TRBJ1-3 and V is TRBV15; possible D gene TRBD1, 5 bases. The CDR3 sequence is 20 residues long. Germline V lookup: CDR1 LNHNV, CDR2 YYDKDF (reference sequence). V was cut by 5 bases and J by 0 bases, with 26 bases left in between. CDR3 amino acids: CATSGRGRHWRRDSGNTIYF. The CDR3 DNA sequence: TGTGCCACCAGCGGCCGGGGGAGACATTGGAGGCGGGACTCTGGAAACACCATATATTTT.